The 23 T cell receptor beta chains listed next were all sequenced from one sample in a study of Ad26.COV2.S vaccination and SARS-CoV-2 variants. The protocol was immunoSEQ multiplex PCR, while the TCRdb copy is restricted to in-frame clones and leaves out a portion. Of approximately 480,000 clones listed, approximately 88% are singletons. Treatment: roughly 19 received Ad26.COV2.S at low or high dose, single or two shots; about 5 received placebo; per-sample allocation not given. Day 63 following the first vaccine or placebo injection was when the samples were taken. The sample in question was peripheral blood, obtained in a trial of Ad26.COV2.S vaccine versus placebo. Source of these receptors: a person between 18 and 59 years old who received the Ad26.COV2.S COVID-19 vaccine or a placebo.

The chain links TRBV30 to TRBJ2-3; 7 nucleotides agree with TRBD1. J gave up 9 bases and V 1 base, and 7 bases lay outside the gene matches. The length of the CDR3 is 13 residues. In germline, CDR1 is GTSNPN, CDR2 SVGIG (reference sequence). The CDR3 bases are TGTGCCTGGAGTGGGGACGTAGGGGGCACGCAGTATTTT. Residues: CAWSGDVGGTQYF.

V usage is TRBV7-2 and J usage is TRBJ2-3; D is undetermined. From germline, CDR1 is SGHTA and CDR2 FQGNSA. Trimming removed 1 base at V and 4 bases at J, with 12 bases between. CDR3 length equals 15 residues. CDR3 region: CASSLGSWYADTQYF. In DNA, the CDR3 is TGTGCCAGCAGCTTAGGGAGTTGGTACGCAGATACGCAGTATTTT.

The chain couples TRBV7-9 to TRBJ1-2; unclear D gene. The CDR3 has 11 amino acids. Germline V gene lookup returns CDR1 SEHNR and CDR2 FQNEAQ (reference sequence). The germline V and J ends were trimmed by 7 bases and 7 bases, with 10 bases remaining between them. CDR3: CASTPGSGYTF. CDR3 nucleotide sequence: TGTGCCAGCACCCCGGGGTCTGGCTACACCTTC.

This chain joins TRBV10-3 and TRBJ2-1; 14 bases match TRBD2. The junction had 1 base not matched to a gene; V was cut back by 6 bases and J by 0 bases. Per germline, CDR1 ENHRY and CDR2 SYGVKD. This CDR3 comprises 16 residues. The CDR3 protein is CAISGTSGSSYNEQFF. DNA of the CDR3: TGTGCCATCAGCGGGACTAGCGGGAGCTCCTACAATGAGCAGTTCTTC.

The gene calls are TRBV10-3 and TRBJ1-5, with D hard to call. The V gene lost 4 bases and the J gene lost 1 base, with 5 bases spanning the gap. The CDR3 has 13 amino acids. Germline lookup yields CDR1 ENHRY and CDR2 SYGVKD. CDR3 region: CAISGSSNQPQHF. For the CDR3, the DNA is TGTGCCATCAGTGGGTCCAGCAATCAGCCCCAGCATTTT.

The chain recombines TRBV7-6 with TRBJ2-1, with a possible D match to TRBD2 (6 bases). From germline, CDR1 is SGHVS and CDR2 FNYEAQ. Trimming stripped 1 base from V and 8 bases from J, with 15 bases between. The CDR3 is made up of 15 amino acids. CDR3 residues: CASSLVSGGRDEQFF. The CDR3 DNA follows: TGTGCCAGCAGCTTAGTTAGCGGTGGCAGAGATGAGCAGTTCTTC.

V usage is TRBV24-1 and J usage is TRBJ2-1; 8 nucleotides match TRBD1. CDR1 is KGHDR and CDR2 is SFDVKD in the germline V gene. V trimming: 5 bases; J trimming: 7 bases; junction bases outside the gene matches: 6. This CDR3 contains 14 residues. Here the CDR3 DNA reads TGTGCCACCAGTGGAGACAGGGGTGCGAATGAGCAGTTCTTC. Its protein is CATSGDRGANEQFF.

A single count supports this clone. The CDR3 nucleotides read TGTGCCAGCATGGGGCAGATGAACACTGAAGCTTTCTTT. This gives the protein CASMGQMNTEAFF. This chain joins TRBV2 and TRBJ1-1; weak D call: TRBD1 (5 bases). With 7 bases removed from V and 0 bases from J, the gap between germline ends came to 9 bases. Germline-derived CDR1 and CDR2 are SNHLY and FYNNEI. This CDR3 has 13 residues.

The CDR3 region is CASSHKSVSGNTIYF. CDR3 nucleotide sequence: TGTGCCAGTAGTCATAAGTCCGTATCTGGAAACACCATATATTTT. V and J are TRBV19 and TRBJ1-3, with D hard to call. Germline V gives CDR1 LNHDA, CDR2 SQIVND (reference sequence). This CDR3 has 15 amino acids. Between the trimmed V and J ends, which lost 5 bases and 1 base, there was a span of 12 bases. Full variable domain (rest looked up from reference TRBV19 and TRBJ1-3): DGGITQSPKYLFRKEGQNVTLSCEQNLNHDAMYWYRQDPGQGLRLIYYSQIVNDFQKGDIAEGYSVSREKKESFPLTVTSAQKNPTAFYLCASSHKSVSGNTIYFGEGSWLTVV.

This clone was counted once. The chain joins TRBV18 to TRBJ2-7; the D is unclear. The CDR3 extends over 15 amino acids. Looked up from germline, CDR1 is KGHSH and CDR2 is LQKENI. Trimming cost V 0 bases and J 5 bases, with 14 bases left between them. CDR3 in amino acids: CASSPPGSPRHEQYF. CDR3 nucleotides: TGTGCCAGCTCACCACCCGGCTCCCCTCGACACGAGCAGTACTTC.

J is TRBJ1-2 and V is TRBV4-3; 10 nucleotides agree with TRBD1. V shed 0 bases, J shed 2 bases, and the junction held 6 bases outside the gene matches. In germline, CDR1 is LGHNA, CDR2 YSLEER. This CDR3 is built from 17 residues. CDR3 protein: CASSQDLAGQGNYGYTF. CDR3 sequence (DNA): TGCGCCAGCAGCCAAGATCTGGCGGGACAGGGGAACTATGGCTACACCTTC.

CDR3 protein: CASSEMDRVVGYTF. The CDR3 bases are TGTGCCAGCAGTGAGATGGACAGGGTCGTAGGCTACACCTTC. The rearrangement uses TRBV6-6 and TRBJ1-2; 8 bases are shared with TRBD1. There are 14 residues in the CDR3. V dropped 5 bases and J dropped 8; count of bases not matched to a gene: 10. Germline V lookup: CDR1 MNHNY, CDR2 SVGAGI (reference sequence).

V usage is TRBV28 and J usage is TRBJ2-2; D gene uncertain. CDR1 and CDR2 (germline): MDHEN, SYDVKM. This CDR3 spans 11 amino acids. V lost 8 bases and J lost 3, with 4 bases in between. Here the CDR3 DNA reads TGTGCCAGCCTTTACACCGGGGAGCTGTTTTTT. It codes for CASLYTGELFF.

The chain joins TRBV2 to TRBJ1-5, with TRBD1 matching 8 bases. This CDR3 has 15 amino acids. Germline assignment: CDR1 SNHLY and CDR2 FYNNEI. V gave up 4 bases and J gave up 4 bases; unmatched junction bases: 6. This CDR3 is CASSASRGQNQPQHF. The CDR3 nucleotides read TGTGCCAGCAGTGCTAGCAGGGGGCAAAATCAGCCCCAGCATTTT.

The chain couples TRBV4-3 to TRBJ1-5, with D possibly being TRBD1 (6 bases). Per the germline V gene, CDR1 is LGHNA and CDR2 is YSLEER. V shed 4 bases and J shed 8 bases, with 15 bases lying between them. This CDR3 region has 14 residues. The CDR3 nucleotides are TGCGCCAGCAGCCCCGACAGGCGCGAAAAGCCCCAGCATTTT. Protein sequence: CASSPDRREKPQHF.

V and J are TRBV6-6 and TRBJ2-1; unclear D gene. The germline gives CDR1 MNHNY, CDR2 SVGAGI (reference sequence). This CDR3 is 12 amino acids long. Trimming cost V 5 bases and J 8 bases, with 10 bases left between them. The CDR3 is CASSPRVYEQFF. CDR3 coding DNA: TGTGCCAGCAGTCCTAGGGTTTATGAGCAGTTCTTC.

The CDR3 loop reads CSASLLAGGGEQFF. Written as DNA, the CDR3 is TGCAGTGCTAGTCTGCTAGCGGGAGGGGGTGAGCAGTTCTTC. The chain combines TRBV20-1 with TRBJ2-1; 12 nucleotides match TRBD2. CDR3 length: 14 residues. The V gene end was trimmed by 3 bases and the J gene end by 9 bases; junction bases not matched to a gene: 6. The germline V gene has CDR1 DFQATT and CDR2 SNEGSKA (reference sequence).

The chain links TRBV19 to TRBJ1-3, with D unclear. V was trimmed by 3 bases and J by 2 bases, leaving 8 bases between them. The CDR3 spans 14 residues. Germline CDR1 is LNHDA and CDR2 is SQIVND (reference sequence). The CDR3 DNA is TGTGCCAGTAGTATTCAAGGAGCTGGAAACACCATATATTTT. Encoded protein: CASSIQGAGNTIYF.

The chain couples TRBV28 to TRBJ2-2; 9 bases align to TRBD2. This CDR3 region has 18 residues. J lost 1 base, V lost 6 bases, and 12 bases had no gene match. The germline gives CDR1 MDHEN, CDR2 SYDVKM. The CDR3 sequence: CASRRTSGPSLNTGELFF. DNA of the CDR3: TGTGCCAGCAGACGTACTAGCGGGCCCTCCCTGAACACCGGGGAGCTGTTTTTT.

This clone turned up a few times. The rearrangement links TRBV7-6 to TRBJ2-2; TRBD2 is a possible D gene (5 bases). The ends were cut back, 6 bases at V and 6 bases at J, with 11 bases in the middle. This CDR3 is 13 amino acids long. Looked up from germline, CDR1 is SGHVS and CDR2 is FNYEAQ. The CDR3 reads CASRTVASGELFF. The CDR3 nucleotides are TGTGCCAGCAGAACTGTAGCGTCCGGGGAGCTGTTTTTT. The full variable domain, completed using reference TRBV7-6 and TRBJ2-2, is GAGVSQSPRYKVTKRGQDVALRCDPISGHVSLYWYRQALGQGPEFLTYFNYEAQQDKSGLPNDRFSAERPEGSISTLTIQRTEQRDSAMYRCASRTVASGELFFGEGSRLTVL.

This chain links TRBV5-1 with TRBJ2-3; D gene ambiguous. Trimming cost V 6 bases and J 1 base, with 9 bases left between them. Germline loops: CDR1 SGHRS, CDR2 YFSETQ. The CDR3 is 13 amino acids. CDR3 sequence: CASKPPGTDTQYF. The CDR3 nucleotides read TGCGCCAGCAAGCCGCCGGGCACAGATACGCAGTATTTT.

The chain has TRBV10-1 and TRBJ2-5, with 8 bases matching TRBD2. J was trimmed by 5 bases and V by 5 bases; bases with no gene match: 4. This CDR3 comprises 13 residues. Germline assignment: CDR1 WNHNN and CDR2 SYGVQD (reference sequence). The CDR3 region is CASSPTSVETQYF. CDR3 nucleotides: TGCGCCAGCAGTCCGACTAGCGTTGAGACCCAGTACTTC.

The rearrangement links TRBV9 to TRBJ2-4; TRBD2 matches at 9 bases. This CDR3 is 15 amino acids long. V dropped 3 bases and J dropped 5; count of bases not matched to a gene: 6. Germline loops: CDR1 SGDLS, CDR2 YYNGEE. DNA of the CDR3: TGTGCCAGCAGCGCCCTAGCGGGAAGCCAAAACATTCAGTACTTC. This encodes CASSALAGSQNIQYF.